This T cell receptor (beta chain) was profiled in a study of shared clonotypes between healthy human individuals. V lost 6 bases to trimming and J lost 1 base, with 10 bases between them. Germline V gene sequence: CDR1 SNHLY, CDR2 FYNNEI. The length of the CDR3 is 13 residues. Unsorted samples drew genomic DNA from tens of millions of PBMCs. Profiling relied on immunoSEQ multiplex PCR, and the TCRdb table lists in-frame clones only, not all of them. The sample shows more than 450,000 clones, about four fifths of them seen only once. Sequenced sample: PBMCs. The receptor was isolated from a woman aged 40 to 50 in good health. Some clones in this sample may be carry-over from other donors' samples. J is TRBJ2-7 and V is TRBV2; D may be TRBD2 (5 bases). CDR3: CASSGLDSYEQYF. CDR3 bases: TGTGCCAGCAGCGGACTGGATTCCTACGAGCAGTACTTC.